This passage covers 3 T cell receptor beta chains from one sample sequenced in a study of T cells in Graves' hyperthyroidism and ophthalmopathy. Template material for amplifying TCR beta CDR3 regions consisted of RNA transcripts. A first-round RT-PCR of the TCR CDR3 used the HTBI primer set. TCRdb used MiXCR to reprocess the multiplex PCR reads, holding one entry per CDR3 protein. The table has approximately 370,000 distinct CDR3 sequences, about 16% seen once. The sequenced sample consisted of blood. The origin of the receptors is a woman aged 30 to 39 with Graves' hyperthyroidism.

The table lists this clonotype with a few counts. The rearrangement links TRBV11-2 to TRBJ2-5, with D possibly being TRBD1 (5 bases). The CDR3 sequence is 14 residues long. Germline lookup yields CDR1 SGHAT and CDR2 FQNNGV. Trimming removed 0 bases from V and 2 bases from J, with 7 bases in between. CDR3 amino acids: CASSLEQAQETQYF. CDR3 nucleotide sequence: TGTGCCAGCAGCTTAGAACAGGCGCAAGAGACCCAGTACTTC.

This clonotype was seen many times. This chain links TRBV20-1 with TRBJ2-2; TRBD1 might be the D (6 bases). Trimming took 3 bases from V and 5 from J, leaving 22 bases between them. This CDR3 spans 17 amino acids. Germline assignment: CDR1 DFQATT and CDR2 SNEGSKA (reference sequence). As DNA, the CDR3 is TGCAGTGCTAGGGAAACCGATAGCAGGGACACGACCGGGGAGCTGTTTTTT. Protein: CSARETDSRDTTGELFF.

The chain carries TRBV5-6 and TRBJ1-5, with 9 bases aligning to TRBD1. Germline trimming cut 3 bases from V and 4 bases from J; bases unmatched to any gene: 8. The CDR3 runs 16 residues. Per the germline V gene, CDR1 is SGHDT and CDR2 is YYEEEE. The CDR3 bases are TGTGCCAGCAGCTGGGGACAGGGTTCGGGGAATCAGCCCCAGCATTTT. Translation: CASSWGQGSGNQPQHF. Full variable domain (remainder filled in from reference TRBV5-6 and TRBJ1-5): DAGVTQSPTHLIKTRGQQVTLRCSPKSGHDTVSWYQQALGQGPQFIFQYYEEEERQRGNFPDRFSGHQFPNYSSELNVNALLLGDSALYLCASSWGQGSGNQPQHFGDGTRLSIL.